Following are 23 T cell receptor beta chains from one sample sequenced in a study of breast tumors, draining lymph nodes, adjacent tissues. TCRdb re-called the multiplex PCR reads through MiXCR, storing one row per CDR3 protein. The top ten hold roughly a fifth of the sample, which has 20,000 or so distinct CDR3 sequences, about two thirds seen once. Sequencing was carried out using tumor-adjacent breast tissue. These receptors were taken from a female donor with breast cancer. Some clones in this sample may be carry-over from other donors' samples.

The rearrangement links TRBV19 to TRBJ2-2, with a tentative D call TRBD2 (6 bases). The germline CDR1 and CDR2 sequences are LNHDA and SQIVND (reference sequence). Trimming took 1 base from V and 4 from J, leaving 16 bases between them. This CDR3 is built from 17 residues. Written as DNA, the CDR3 is TGTGCCAGTAGTATAGTCCCCCCCGGGGGAGGCACCGGGGAGCTGTTTTTT. It translates to CASSIVPPGGGTGELFF.

Concerning this clonotype itself: At one end, the junction sequence differs from germline, possibly due to a read error. The J gene is TRBJ2-7, the V gene TRBV24-1; D gene uncertain. Germline loops: CDR1 KGHDR, CDR2 SFDVKD. This CDR3 is 13 amino acids long. CDR3 sequence reads: CATSDLNGYGQYF. CDR3 DNA: TGTGCCACCAGTGATTTGAATGGGTACGGGCAGTACTTC.

The chain couples TRBV25-1 to TRBJ2-5; weak D call: TRBD2 (6 bases). The germline V gene has CDR1 MGHDK and CDR2 SYGVNS. This CDR3 contains 19 residues. The V gene lost 0 bases and the J gene lost 5 bases, with 25 bases spanning the gap. In DNA form, the CDR3 reads TGTGCCAGCAGTGAATATGGTTGGTATAGCGGTGTCGGCTCGGAGACCCAGTACTTC. Its protein is CASSEYGWYSGVGSETQYF.

This clonotype was observed many times. This chain connects TRBV4-2 to TRBJ2-3; D is possibly TRBD2 (5 bases). The CDR3 covers 19 residues. V was shortened by 0 bases and J by 0 bases, with 19 bases between the two germline ends. Germline V lookup: CDR1 LGHNA, CDR2 YNFKEQ. CDR3: CASSQDPPGRVLSTDTQYF. CDR3 DNA sequence: TGTGCCAGCAGCCAAGATCCGCCTGGGCGGGTCCTTAGCACAGATACGCAGTATTTT.

This sequence joins TRBV7-2 and TRBJ2-7; tentatively, D is TRBD1 (5 bases). Per the germline V gene, CDR1 is SGHTA and CDR2 is FQGNSA. This CDR3 has 14 amino acids. V was trimmed by 3 bases and J by 2 bases, leaving 11 bases between them. The CDR3 spells CASSLGQATYEQYF. The CDR3 DNA reads as TGTGCCAGCAGCTTGGGGCAAGCCACCTACGAGCAGTACTTC.

CDR3: CASSAAQSLSYNSPLHF. DNA for the CDR3: TGTGCCAGCAGTGCCGCACAGAGCCTCTCCTATAATTCACCCCTCCACTTT. This chain uses TRBV2 with TRBJ1-6; no reliable D call. The CDR3 covers 17 residues. Trimming cost V 4 bases and J 0 bases, with 13 bases left between them. CDR1 and CDR2 (germline): SNHLY, FYNNEI.

The sample holds a few counts of this clonotype. The V call is TRBV19, the J call TRBJ1-6, with TRBD1 matching 11 bases. V trimming: 4 bases; J trimming: 10 bases; junction bases outside the gene matches: 3. The CDR3 runs to 14 residues. CDR1 is LNHDA and CDR2 is SQIVND in the germline V gene (reference sequence). The CDR3 region has the DNA TGTGCCAGTAGTACCGGGACAGGGGGATCACCCCTCCACTTT. This sequence encodes CASSTGTGGSPLHF.

The gene calls are TRBV7-2 and TRBJ2-7; 7 bases are shared with TRBD2. Trimming took 5 bases from V and 0 from J; bases not matched to a gene: 7. Looked up from germline, CDR1 is SGHTA and CDR2 is FQGNSA. The CDR3 length is 15 residues. CDR3 sequence: CASSPTSVLSYEQYF. Here the CDR3 DNA reads TGTGCCAGCAGCCCTACTAGCGTCCTCTCCTACGAGCAGTACTTC.

This rearrangement joins TRBV19 to TRBJ2-7; 9 bases fit TRBD2. V lost 2 bases, J lost 8 bases, and 7 bases stayed unmatched. Germline V gives CDR1 LNHDA, CDR2 SQIVND (reference sequence). CDR3 length: 14 residues. The CDR3 loop reads CASSIRTSVYKQYF. The CDR3 nucleotides are TGTGCCAGTAGTATAAGGACTAGCGTGTACAAGCAGTACTTC.

A remark on this clonotype: One base away lies a much larger clone, so this may be a sequencing read error. The chain recombines TRBV12-3 or TRBV12-4 with TRBJ1-1, with D hard to call. CDR3 size: 12 residues. CDR3 DNA sequence: TGTGCCAGCAGTTTGGGGAACGCTGAAGCTTTCTTT. Translation gives CASSLGNAEAFF.

In this sample, this clonotype turned up a few times. The chain has TRBV5-1 and TRBJ2-7; D gene ambiguous. The CDR3 runs to 14 residues. Germline loops: CDR1 SGHRS, CDR2 YFSETQ. V was shortened by 5 bases and J by 0 bases, with 12 bases between the two germline ends. The CDR3 DNA follows: TGCGCCAGCAGAAAGGACCACTTCTCCTACGAGCAGTACTTC. Translation: CASRKDHFSYEQYF.

The chain combines TRBV5-4 with TRBJ2-5; D may be TRBD1 (8 bases). V was pared by 2 bases and J by 5 bases, with 16 bases between. The CDR3 length is 15 residues. The V gene's germline CDR1 is SGHNT and CDR2 YYREEE (reference sequence). The DNA of the CDR3 is TGTGCCAGCAGCTTTACAGGGGGGGGGGGTGAGACCCAGTACTTC. Translation: CASSFTGGGGETQYF.

The chain employs TRBV7-9 and TRBJ2-2; D gene ambiguous. Germline CDR1 is SEHNR and CDR2 is FQNEAQ (reference sequence). This CDR3 has 16 residues. Trimming cost V 2 bases and J 5 bases, with 15 bases left between them. The CDR3 bases are TGTGCCAGCAGCTTAATGGGCCAAATTGAGACCGGGGAGCTGTTTTTT. Protein: CASSLMGQIETGELFF.

In regard to this clonotype: The DNA is left out, because the CDR3 cannot be placed on it with certainty; the CDR3 is given as TCRdb lists it. The genes are TRBV5-1 and TRBJ1-2. CDR1 and CDR2 (germline): SGHRS, YFSETQ. The CDR3 spans 22 amino acids, including both terminal residues. CDR3 residues: CASSFYICSAPQDRGLNYGYTF.

The chain employs TRBV19 and TRBJ1-4; TRBD1 agrees at 8 bases. The CDR3 extends over 14 amino acids. Trimming took 1 base from V and 8 from J; bases not matched to a gene: 3. Germline V gives CDR1 LNHDA, CDR2 SQIVND (reference sequence). This CDR3 is CASSIGGTGEKLFF. For the CDR3, the DNA is TGTGCCAGTAGTATAGGAGGGACAGGAGAAAAACTGTTTTTT.

Points on this clonotype: One junction end does not reproduce the germline sequence, and a read error may be involved. The chain recombines TRBV6-6 with TRBJ2-3; 9 nucleotides align to TRBD2. CDR1 is MNHNY, CDR2 SVGAGI, per germline (reference sequence). The CDR3 runs to 15 residues. In nucleotides, the CDR3 is TGTGCCTGCAGTCATAGCGGGGGCCGCACAGATGCGCAGTATTTT. Protein: CACSHSGGRTDAQYF.

This clonotype rates as medium-sized. The rearrangement joins TRBV15 to TRBJ2-7, with D possibly matching TRBD1 (5 bases). This CDR3 spans 14 amino acids. V dropped 4 bases and J dropped 0 bases, with 10 bases sitting between them. Germline-derived CDR1 and CDR2 are LNHNV and YYDKDF (reference sequence). CDR3 bases: TGTGCCACCAGCAAGGGGATCGACTCCTACGAGCAGTACTTC. This gives the protein CATSKGIDSYEQYF.

The chain combines TRBV19 with TRBJ2-7; TRBD1 aligns across 9 bases. Trimming at V came to 4 bases and at J to 3 bases, leaving 1 base not matched to a gene. This CDR3 has 13 amino acids. The germline CDR1 and CDR2 sequences are LNHDA and SQIVND (reference sequence). For the CDR3, the DNA is TGTGCCAGTAGTAGGGACAGGGACTACGAGCAGTACTTC. Its translation: CASSRDRDYEQYF.

V and J are TRBV5-1 and TRBJ1-4; tentative D call: TRBD1 (5 bases). This CDR3 region has 13 residues. Trimming left V 4 bases short and J 4 bases short, with 8 bases between. CDR1 and CDR2 from the germline V gene are SGHRS and YFSETQ. CDR3 amino acids: CASSRDGNEKLFF. Here the CDR3 DNA reads TGCGCCAGCAGCCGGGACGGTAATGAAAAACTGTTTTTT.

The rearrangement uses TRBV4-1 and TRBJ2-3, with 14 nucleotides matching TRBD2. V trimming: 0 bases; J trimming: 6 bases; junction bases outside the gene matches: 11. Germline V gene sequence: CDR1 MGHRA, CDR2 YSYEKL. There are 19 residues in the CDR3. The CDR3 protein is CASSQDPPGLAGAADTQYF. DNA of the CDR3: TGCGCCAGCAGCCAAGATCCACCGGGACTAGCGGGAGCGGCTGATACGCAGTATTTT.

This clonotype is labeled as medium-sized (0.01 to 0.1%). This chain connects TRBV25-1 to TRBJ1-6; D gene unclear. Between the trimmed V and J ends, which lost 9 bases and 0 bases, there was a span of 3 bases. Looked up from germline, CDR1 is MGHDK and CDR2 is SYGVNS. This CDR3 is 12 amino acids long. The CDR3 DNA sequence: TGTGCCAGTGGCTCCTATAATTCACCCCTCCACTTT. It encodes CASGSYNSPLHF.

CDR3 protein: CSARHGTSWDTGELFF. The CDR3, as DNA: TGCAGTGCTAGACATGGGACTAGCTGGGACACCGGGGAGCTGTTTTTT. The chain employs TRBV20-1 and TRBJ2-2; 9 bases line up with TRBD2. This CDR3 has 16 residues. Losses at the gene ends were 2 bases for V and 3 bases for J; bases not matched to a gene: 7. Per germline, CDR1 DFQATT and CDR2 SNEGSKA (reference sequence).

CDR3 sequence (DNA): TGTGCCAGCAGTTGGGGGGCTAAGGATAGCAATCAGCCCCAGCATTTT. The encoded protein is CASSWGAKDSNQPQHF. This chain links TRBV2 with TRBJ1-5, with a tentative D call TRBD1 (6 bases). Germline V gives CDR1 SNHLY, CDR2 FYNNEI. Trimming cost V 5 bases and J 0 bases, with 14 bases left between them. The CDR3 spans 16 residues.